Ten or more counts support the clone carrying this TCR beta chain. The antigen is not known. From germline, CDR1 is SQVTM and CDR2 ANQGSEA. V lost 5 bases and J 2 bases, leaving 6 bases between the germline ends. This CDR3 comprises 11 residues. The data are from a study of CD8+CD57+ T cells in acquired aplastic anemia. In the study overall: An average of roughly 3 ug of DNA was obtained from sorted CD4+ and CD8+ cells. Average CD4+ read depth in healthy donors was some 11 million reads.

Findings of the study overall: About 29 CD8+ CDR3 sequences occurred in both the patients and the controls.

TCR beta VDJ and CDR3 profiles were obtained from a genomic DNA template. TCRdb re-analysed the reads in MiXCR, keeping a single row per CDR3 protein. The sample holds over 150,000 distinct CDR3 sequences, about half seen once. Source material: sorted CD4+, CD8+, or CD8+CD57+ T cells (not recorded which) from PBMCs. This TCR derives from a human donor in good health, serving as a control. This chain connects TRBV29-1 to TRBJ1-2, with unresolved D. CDR3 sequence: CSVLKNYGYTF. DNA of the CDR3: TGCAGCGTTCTTAAGAACTATGGCTACACCTTC.